Listed below are T cell receptor beta chains from one sample, sequenced in a study of cytomegalovirus exposure and HLA in healthy donors. Libraries were prepared by immunoSEQ multiplex PCR; TCRdb keeps only in-frame clonotypes and omits some of them. This table holds roughly 100,000 clones, 78% found once. The sequenced material came from PBMCs. These receptor sequences come from a male donor in good health and CMV-seronegative. Both conserved end residues are part of each CDR3. Fields, in order: D gene, V gene, J gene, clone size, CDR3 DNA, CDR3 protein. D genes are given only for firm matches. Some rows mark clone size as missing; the rest say once, few, many or name a class of expanded clone.

-	TRBV15	TRBJ1-1	few	TGTGCCACCAGCAGAGAAATCGGTGAAGCTTTCTTT	CATSREIGEAFF
-	TRBV5-1	TRBJ2-3	-	TGCGCCAGCAGCTTGGGCCTTGGACAGACTAGCACAGATACGCAGTATTTT	CASSLGLGQTSTDTQYF
-	TRBV28	TRBJ1-2	-	TGTGCCAGCAGTCCAGGGCGCTACACCTTC	CASSPGRYTF
-	TRBV5-1	TRBJ2-5	-	TGCGCCAGCAGGGGGGCTACCCAAGAGACCCAGTACTTC	CASRGATQETQYF
TRBD2	TRBV4-1	TRBJ2-1	-	TGCGCCAGCAGCCAAGCCCGGCTAGCGGGTGCCGACAATGAGCAGTTCTTC	CASSQARLAGADNEQFF
-	TRBV6-6	TRBJ1-2	-	TGTGCCAGTGCTTTAGTTAACTATGGCTACACCTTC	CASALVNYGYTF
-	TRBV9	TRBJ2-5	-	TGTGCCAGCAGCGTAGGTGGGACAAGAGAAGAGACCCAGTACTTC	CASSVGGTREETQYF
TRBD1	TRBV27	TRBJ1-1	-	TGTGCCAGCAGTTTACTAACCGGGACAGAGGTTATGGCTGAAGCTTTCTTT	CASSLLTGTEVMAEAFF
-	TRBV6-6	TRBJ2-5	-	TGTGCCAGCAGTTACGAGCGTGACCTCCAAGGAGAGACCCAGTACTTC	CASSYERDLQGETQYF
TRBD2	TRBV6-1	TRBJ2-7	few	TGTGCCAGCACTGCGGGACTAGCCGTTGGGGAGCAGTACTTC	CASTAGLAVGEQYF
TRBD2	TRBV4-3	TRBJ2-7	-	TGCGCCAGCAGCCAAGATTTCCCGGGACTAGCCGGCCACGAGCAGTACTTC	CASSQDFPGLAGHEQYF
-	TRBV7-9	TRBJ2-5	-	TGTGCCAGCAGGGTACAGGCGCAAGAGACCCAGTACTTC	CASRVQAQETQYF
TRBD1	TRBV29-1	TRBJ2-2	-	TGCAGCGTTCGAATAAGAGACAGGGGGAACACCGGGGAGCTGTTTTTT	CSVRIRDRGNTGELFF
-	TRBV5-1	TRBJ2-3	few	TGCGCCAGCAAAAATACTAGCCCAGATACGCAGTATTTT	CASKNTSPDTQYF
-	TRBV15	TRBJ1-1	-	TGTGCCACCAGCAGTCGGACAGACACTGAAGCTTTCTTT	CATSSRTDTEAFF
TRBD2	TRBV29-1	TRBJ2-7	-	TGCAGCGTTGTAGATAGCGGGGGTAGGAACGAGCAGTACTTC	CSVVDSGGRNEQYF
-	TRBV30	TRBJ2-3	-	TGTGCCTCCACGGGCGGGGAATGGGCGGATACGCAGTATTTT	CASTGGEWADTQYF